Described below is a single TCR beta chain sequence and its context. The data originate from a study of shared clonotypes between healthy human individuals. Study context: Per-donor plates numbered three CD4 naive, three CD4 memory, two CD8 naive and one CD8 memory.

Adult Caucasians living in Nashville, Tennessee made up all of the donors. Investigators spread the genomic DNA of each subset evenly over several immunoSEQ plates. TCRdb keeps only in-frame clones here, not all; method: immunoSEQ multiplex PCR. Of some 1,600,000 clones listed, approximately 98% are singletons. Trimming took 3 bases from V and 2 from J; bases not matched to a gene: 12. Germline V lookup: CDR1 GTSNPN, CDR2 SVGIG (reference sequence). CDR3 length equals 16 residues. This receptor was obtained from a man younger than 40 in good health. The sequenced sample was naive CD4+ T cells sorted from blood. Described subset: CD45RA+ positively selected. The genes are TRBV30 and TRBJ2-7; 8 bases are a match to TRBD1. DNA for the CDR3: TGTGCCTGGAGCAGGGCGGTTGGACAGGGCCCCTACGAGCAGTACTTC. Amino acid sequence: CAWSRAVGQGPYEQYF.